These 23 T cell receptor beta chains were all obtained from the same sample, sequenced in a study of T cells in Graves' hyperthyroidism and ophthalmopathy. Researchers took RNA transcripts and amplified the TCR beta CDR3 regions from them. RT-PCR in the first round (using the HTBI primer set) targeted the TCR CDR3. TCRdb re-called the multiplex PCR reads through MiXCR, storing one row per CDR3 protein. The table shows roughly 500,000 distinct CDR3 sequences, with 35% to 55% occurring only once. What was sequenced was peripheral blood or thyroid tissue (not recorded which). The receptor set was obtained from an adult woman with Graves' disease, either hyperthyroidism or ophthalmopathy (not recorded which).

The chain couples TRBV7-9 to TRBJ2-7, with a tentative D call TRBD2 (6 bases). Per the germline V gene, CDR1 is SEHNR and CDR2 is FQNEAQ (reference sequence). The CDR3 contains 16 residues. The V and J ends lost 5 bases and 4 bases respectively, with 21 bases between them. CDR3 amino acids: CASSPSRRGYRYEQYF. CDR3 coding DNA: TGTGCCAGCAGCCCGTCCCGTCGGGGGTATCGGTACGAGCAGTACTTC.

This sequence joins TRBV24-1 and TRBJ2-3, with TRBD1 matching over 7 bases. J lost 2 bases, V lost 3 bases, and 7 bases had no gene match. This CDR3 is built from 16 residues. The germline CDR1 and CDR2 sequences are KGHDR and SFDVKD. CDR3 amino acids: CATSDPTGRNTDTQYF. As DNA, the CDR3 is TGTGCCACCAGTGATCCGACAGGGAGAAACACAGATACGCAGTATTTT.

This clonotype was counted many times. V is TRBV11-2 and J is TRBJ1-2; D gene unclear. This CDR3 has 14 amino acids. Germline CDR1 reads SGHAT; CDR2 reads FQNNGV. The germline V and J ends were trimmed by 2 bases and 3 bases, with 10 bases remaining between them. CDR3 loop: CASSLHRGHYGYTF. Written as DNA, the CDR3 is TGTGCCAGCAGCTTACACCGAGGCCACTATGGCTACACCTTC.

The V call is TRBV7-2, the J call TRBJ2-7; 10 bases agree with TRBD2. The ends lost 5 bases at V and 3 bases at J; junction bases unmatched: 7. The CDR3 sequence is 15 residues long. Germline V gene sequence: CDR1 SGHTA, CDR2 FQGNSA. CDR3 loop: CASSPAGLANYEQYF. The DNA of the CDR3 is TGTGCCAGCAGCCCGGCGGGACTAGCGAACTACGAGCAGTACTTC.

This clonotype was seen at least ten times. V gene TRBV11-2 combines with J gene TRBJ2-7; 7 bases fit TRBD2. Trimming at V came to 5 bases and at J to 2 bases, leaving 15 bases not matched to a gene. Per the germline V gene, CDR1 is SGHAT and CDR2 is FQNNGV. CDR3 length equals 17 residues. DNA for the CDR3: TGTGCCAGCAGCCGAGAAAGGTGGCTAGCGGTGCCCTACGAGCAGTACTTC. Amino acid sequence: CASSRERWLAVPYEQYF.

This chain connects TRBV5-1 to TRBJ2-1; TRBD2 aligns across 10 bases. With 2 bases clipped from V and 9 bases from J, the junction kept 8 bases outside the gene matches. The CDR3 runs to 15 residues. CDR1 SGHRS and CDR2 YFSETQ come from the germline V gene. CDR3 DNA sequence: TGCGCCAGCAGCTTAAGTCTAGCGGGAGACAGTGAGCAGTTCTTC. This codes for CASSLSLAGDSEQFF.

This clonotype showed up many times. The V call is TRBV7-8, the J call TRBJ1-6, with D possibly being TRBD1 (5 bases). This CDR3 is 13 amino acids long. Trimming pared 3 bases from V and 14 bases from J, leaving 14 bases between. The germline CDR1 and CDR2 sequences are SGHVS and FQNEAQ. The CDR3 coding sequence is TGTGCCAGCAGCTTCAACTCCGACAGTACCCTCCACTTT. Protein: CASSFNSDSTLHF.

The chain uses TRBV7-9 and TRBJ1-2, with 7 bases fitting TRBD1. Germline V gives CDR1 SEHNR, CDR2 FQNEAQ (reference sequence). CDR3 length equals 19 residues. Trimming at V came to 4 bases and at J to 5 bases, leaving 22 bases not matched to a gene. In DNA, the CDR3 is TGTGCCAGCAGCTGCAGTGCACGGAAACCGGGACAGCTCCTTTATGGCTACACCTTC. Protein: CASSCSARKPGQLLYGYTF.

This clonotype was counted once. The genes are TRBV12-3 or TRBV12-4 and TRBJ1-1; D is unclear. The CDR3 loop spans 14 amino acids. The ends were cut back, 0 bases at V and 8 bases at J, with 13 bases in the middle. The CDR3: CASSLAAYRGEAFF. The CDR3 DNA is TGTGCCAGCAGTTTAGCTGCTTACCGAGGAGAAGCTTTCTTT.

This clonotype was picked up many times. The V gene is TRBV11-2, the J gene TRBJ1-2; 9 nucleotides align to TRBD1. Germline V gene data show CDR1 as SGHAT and CDR2 as FQNNGV. The CDR3 has 13 residues. V shed 5 bases and J 3 bases; nucleotides not matched to a gene: 1. This CDR3 is CASSRTGDYGYTF. DNA of the CDR3: TGTGCCAGCAGCCGGACAGGGGACTATGGCTACACCTTC.

This chain joins TRBV5-1 and TRBJ1-2; D is ambiguous. CDR1 is SGHRS, CDR2 YFSETQ, per germline. Trimming pared 4 bases from V and 0 bases from J, leaving 7 bases between. CDR3 size: 13 residues. The CDR3 sequence is CASSLDANYGYTF. For the CDR3, the DNA is TGCGCCAGCAGCCTAGACGCTAACTATGGCTACACCTTC. Together with reference TRBV5-1 and TRBJ1-2, the CDR3 gives the full variable domain: KAGVTQTPRYLIKTRGQQVTLSCSPISGHRSVSWYQQTPGQGLQFLFEYFSETQRNKGNFPGRFSGRQFSNSRSEMNVSTLELGDSALYLCASSLDANYGYTFGSGTRLTVV.

This clonotype was picked up many times. The rearrangement joins TRBV20-1 to TRBJ2-2; 9 bases fit TRBD1. The junction had 5 bases not matched to a gene; V was cut back by 6 bases and J by 3 bases. The CDR3 spans 14 residues. Germline assignment: CDR1 DFQATT and CDR2 SNEGSKA (reference sequence). The CDR3 loop is CSARDRAYTGELFF. CDR3 bases: TGCAGTGCGCGGGACAGGGCGTACACCGGGGAGCTGTTTTTT.

This clonotype was counted once. The V call is TRBV7-9, the J call TRBJ1-1; D perhaps matches TRBD1 (6 bases). The CDR3 covers 15 residues. Germline V lookup: CDR1 SEHNR, CDR2 FQNEAQ (reference sequence). The V end was cut by 5 bases, the J end by 2 bases, with 15 bases between. DNA of the CDR3: TGTGCCAGCAGCCCTCCGGGACATCCCAACACTGAAGCTTTCTTT. Protein sequence: CASSPPGHPNTEAFF.

The table lists this clonotype with a count of one. An end of the junction does not agree with germline; a read error may underlie this. CDR3 protein: CASRRLAGGIF. CDR3 sequence (DNA): TGTGCCAGCAGGCGTCTAGCGGGAGGAATCTTT. The chain carries TRBV6-1 and TRBJ1-1; no clear D gene. The CDR3 runs 11 residues. Germline CDR1 MNHNS, CDR2 SASEGT.

V is TRBV29-1 and J is TRBJ1-3; a weak D match, TRBD1 (6 bases). The CDR3 loop spans 16 amino acids. In germline, CDR1 is SQVTM, CDR2 ANQGSEA. The V end lost 0 bases, the J end lost 0 bases, and 12 bases lay between the germline ends. The CDR3 DNA follows: TGCAGCGTTGAAGATCGCGGGACATACTCTGGAAACACCATATATTTT. Protein sequence: CSVEDRGTYSGNTIYF.

V is TRBV5-1 and J is TRBJ2-7, with 10 bases aligning to TRBD2. The CDR3 length is 16 residues. Looked up from germline, CDR1 is SGHRS and CDR2 is YFSETQ. The J segment lost 0 bases and the V segment lost 5 bases, leaving 8 bases of the junction unmatched. CDR3 coding DNA: TGCGCCAGCAGTGGACTAGCGGACGTTAACTCCTACGAGCAGTACTTC. It encodes CASSGLADVNSYEQYF.

To note about this clonotype: The CDR3 carries no conserved terminal phenylalanine or tryptophan, so it likely arises from a read error. No DNA is shown, since the ends of the CDR3 on it are uncertain; the CDR3 is the one TCRdb lists. The chain links TRBV19 to TRBJ1-2. Germline V gene sequence: CDR1 LNHDA, CDR2 SQIVND (reference sequence). The CDR3 is 8 amino acids in total, end residues counted. The CDR3 region is CASSSHGV.

V usage is TRBV25-1 and J usage is TRBJ1-1, with 8 bases lining up with TRBD1. Germline CDR1 reads MGHDK; CDR2 reads SYGVNS. The CDR3 spans 16 residues. V lost 3 bases to trimming and J lost 2 bases; unmatched junction nucleotides: 8. The CDR3 DNA follows: TGTGCCAGCAGTGACTCAGGGGGCTCATTTAACACTGAAGCTTTCTTT. It translates to CASSDSGGSFNTEAFF. Full variable domain (rest looked up from reference TRBV25-1 and TRBJ1-1): EADIYQTPRYLVIGTGKKITLECSQTMGHDKMYWYQQDPGMELHLIHYSYGVNSTEKGDLSSESTVSRIRTEHFPLTLESARPSHTSQYLCASSDSGGSFNTEAFFGQGTRLTVV.

This clonotype came up a few times. This chain links TRBV5-1 with TRBJ2-1; 7 positions match TRBD1. The germline gives CDR1 SGHRS, CDR2 YFSETQ. The CDR3 has 15 amino acids. V lost 3 bases, J lost 2 bases, and 5 bases stayed unmatched. CDR3 nucleotides: TGCGCCAGCAGCTCGGACAGGAAGACCTACAATGAGCAGTTCTTC. Its translation is CASSSDRKTYNEQFF.

On this clonotype: At one of its ends the junction is not consistent with the germline gene, which may arise from a read error. The V gene is TRBV4-1, the J gene TRBJ2-3, with a possible D match to TRBD2 (6 bases). The CDR3 runs 14 residues. Looked up from germline, CDR1 is MGHRA and CDR2 is YSYEKL. CDR3 coding DNA: TGTGCCAGCGGAGGGACGGGCCCCGCAGATACGCAGTATTTT. Protein product: CASGGTGPADTQYF.

CDR3 loop: CASSRATPDTQYF. CDR3 DNA: TGTGCCAGCAGCCGAGCCACCCCAGATACGCAGTATTTT. The J gene is TRBJ2-3, the V gene TRBV2, with no clear D. Germline CDR1 is SNHLY and CDR2 is FYNNEI. This CDR3 spans 13 amino acids. Trimming stripped 6 bases from V and 4 bases from J, with 11 bases between.

The chain is built from TRBV11-2 and TRBJ1-2; no definite D call. The CDR3 has 13 residues. Germline CDR1 is SGHAT and CDR2 is FQNNGV. The ends were cut back, 5 bases at V and 4 bases at J, with 11 bases in the middle. The CDR3 coding sequence is TGTGCCAGCAGCCGGACTAGCGTCTATGGCTACACCTTC. It encodes CASSRTSVYGYTF.

This chain connects TRBV9 to TRBJ1-2; D is perhaps TRBD1 (5 bases). CDR1 is SGDLS, CDR2 YYNGEE, per germline. V was shortened by 4 bases and J by 2 bases, with 15 bases between the two germline ends. This CDR3 has 15 amino acids. CDR3 DNA sequence: TGTGCCAGCAGCTCCGGGCTGGGACGGAACTATGGCTACACCTTC. Encoded protein: CASSSGLGRNYGYTF. Together with reference TRBV9 and TRBJ1-2, the CDR3 gives the full variable domain: DSGVTQTPKHLITATGQRVTLRCSPRSGDLSVYWYQQSLDQGLQFLIQYYNGEERAKGNILERFSAQQFPDLHSELNLSSLELGDSALYFCASSSGLGRNYGYTFGSGTRLTVV.